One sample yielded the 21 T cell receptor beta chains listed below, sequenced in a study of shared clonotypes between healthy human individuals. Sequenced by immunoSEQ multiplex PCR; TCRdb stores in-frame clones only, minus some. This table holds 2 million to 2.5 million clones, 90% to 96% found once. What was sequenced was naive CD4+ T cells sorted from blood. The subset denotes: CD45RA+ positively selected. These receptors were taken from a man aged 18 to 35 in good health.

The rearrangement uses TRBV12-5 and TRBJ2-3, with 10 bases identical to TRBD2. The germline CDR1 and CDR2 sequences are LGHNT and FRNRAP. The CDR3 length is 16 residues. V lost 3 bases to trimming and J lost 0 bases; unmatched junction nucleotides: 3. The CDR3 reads CASGLGLAASTDTQYF. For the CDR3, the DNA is TGTGCTAGTGGTTTAGGACTAGCGGCTAGCACAGATACGCAGTATTTT.

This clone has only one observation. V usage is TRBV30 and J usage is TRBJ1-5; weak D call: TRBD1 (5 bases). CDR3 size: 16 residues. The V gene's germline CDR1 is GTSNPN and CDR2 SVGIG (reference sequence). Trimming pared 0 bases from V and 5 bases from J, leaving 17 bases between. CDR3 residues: CAWSVRRQMGDQPQHF. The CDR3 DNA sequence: TGTGCCTGGAGTGTACGTCGGCAGATGGGGGATCAGCCCCAGCATTTT.

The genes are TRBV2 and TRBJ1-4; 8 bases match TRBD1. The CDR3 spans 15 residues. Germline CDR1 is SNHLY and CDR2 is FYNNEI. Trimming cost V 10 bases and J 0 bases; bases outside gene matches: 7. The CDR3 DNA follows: TGTGCCACAATACAACAGGGGGCAACTAATGAAAAACTGTTTTTT. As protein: CATIQQGATNEKLFF.

The CDR3 sequence is CASRSLQGIGYTF. DNA of the CDR3: TGTGCCAGCAGGTCCTTACAGGGAATCGGCTACACCTTC. This sequence joins TRBV7-2 and TRBJ1-2; a possible D gene is TRBD1 (6 bases). Germline CDR1 SGHTA, CDR2 FQGNSA. The CDR3 has 13 residues. Trimming left V 6 bases short and J 8 bases short, with 16 bases between. The complete variable domain, with remaining parts taken from reference TRBV7-2 and TRBJ1-2, reads GAGVSQSPSNKVTEKGKDVELRCDPISGHTALYWYRQSLGQGLEFLIYFQGNSAPDKSGLPSDRFSAERTGGSVSTLTIQRTQQEDSAVYLCASRSLQGIGYTFGSGTRLTVV.

CDR3 amino acids: CASSLFAADTYNEQFF. The DNA for the CDR3 is TGCGCCAGCAGCTTGTTCGCGGCGGACACCTACAATGAGCAGTTCTTC. The rearrangement joins TRBV5-1 to TRBJ2-1, with TRBD1 as a possible D gene (5 bases). CDR1 is SGHRS and CDR2 is YFSETQ in the germline V gene. The CDR3 has 16 residues. With 1 base removed from V and 2 bases from J, the gap between germline ends came to 13 bases.

CDR3 sequence reads: CASSSLGSGELFF. DNA of the CDR3: TGCGCCAGCAGCTCCCTTGGTAGCGGCGAGCTGTTTTTT. V gene TRBV5-1 combines with J gene TRBJ2-2; a weak D match, TRBD2 (6 bases). CDR1 SGHRS and CDR2 YFSETQ come from the germline V gene. V gave up 3 bases and J gave up 11 bases, with 14 bases separating them. CDR3 length: 13 residues.

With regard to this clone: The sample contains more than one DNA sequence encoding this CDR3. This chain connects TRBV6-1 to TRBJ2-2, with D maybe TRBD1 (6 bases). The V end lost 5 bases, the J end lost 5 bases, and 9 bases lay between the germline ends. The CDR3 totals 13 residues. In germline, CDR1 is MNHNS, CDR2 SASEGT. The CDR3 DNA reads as TGTGCCAGCAGTCTACAGGGAACCGGGGAGCTGTTTTTT. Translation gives CASSLQGTGELFF.

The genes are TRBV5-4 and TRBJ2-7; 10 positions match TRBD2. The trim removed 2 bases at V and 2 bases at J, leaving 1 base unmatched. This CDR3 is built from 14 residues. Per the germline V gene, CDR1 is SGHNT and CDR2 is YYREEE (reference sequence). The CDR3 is CASSLTSGAYEQYF. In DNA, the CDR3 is TGTGCCAGCAGCTTAACTAGCGGGGCCTACGAGCAGTACTTC.

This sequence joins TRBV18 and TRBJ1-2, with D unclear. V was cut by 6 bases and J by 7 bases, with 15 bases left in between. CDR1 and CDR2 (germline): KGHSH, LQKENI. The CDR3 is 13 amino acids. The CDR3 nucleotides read TGTGCCAGCTCTCCCGCCTCCGGAGGTGGCTACACCTTC. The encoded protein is CASSPASGGGYTF.

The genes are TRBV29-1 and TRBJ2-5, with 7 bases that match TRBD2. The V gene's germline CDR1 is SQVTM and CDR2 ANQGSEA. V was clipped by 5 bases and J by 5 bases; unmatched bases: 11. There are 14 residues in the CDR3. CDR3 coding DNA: TGCAGCGTTAGGGGCCGCGGGAGCGGCGAGACCCAGTACTTC. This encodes CSVRGRGSGETQYF.

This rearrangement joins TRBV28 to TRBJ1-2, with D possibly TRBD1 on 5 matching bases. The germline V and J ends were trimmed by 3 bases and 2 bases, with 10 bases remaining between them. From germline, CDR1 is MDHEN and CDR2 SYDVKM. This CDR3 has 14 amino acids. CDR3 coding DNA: TGTGCCAGCAGTTTGCCGACAGAGAACTATGGCTACACCTTC. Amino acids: CASSLPTENYGYTF.

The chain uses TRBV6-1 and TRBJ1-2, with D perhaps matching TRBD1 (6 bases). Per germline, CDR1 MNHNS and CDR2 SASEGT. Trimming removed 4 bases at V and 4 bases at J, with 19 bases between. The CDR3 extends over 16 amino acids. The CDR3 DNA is TGTGCCAGCAGTGTCGAACAGGGAGTACGAGTCTATGGCTACACCTTC. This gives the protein CASSVEQGVRVYGYTF.

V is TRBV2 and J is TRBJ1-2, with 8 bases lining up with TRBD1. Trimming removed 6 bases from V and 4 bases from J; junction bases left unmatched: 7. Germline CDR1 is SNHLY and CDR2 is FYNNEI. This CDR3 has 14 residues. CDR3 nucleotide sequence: TGTGCCAGCAGCGGACAGGGAATGCTCTATGGCTACACCTTC. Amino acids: CASSGQGMLYGYTF. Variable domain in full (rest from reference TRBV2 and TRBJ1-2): EPEVTQTPSHQVTQMGQEVILRCVPISNHLYFYWYRQILGQKVEFLVSFYNNEISEKSEIFDDQFSVERPDGSNFTLKIRSTKLEDSAMYFCASSGQGMLYGYTFGSGTRLTVV.

The DNA of the CDR3 is TGTGCCTGGAGTTGGGCCAATCAGCCCCAGCATTTT. It codes for CAWSWANQPQHF. V gene TRBV30 combines with J gene TRBJ1-5, with unresolved D. The CDR3 length is 12 residues. Looked up from germline, CDR1 is GTSNPN and CDR2 is SVGIG (reference sequence). The ends were cut back, 2 bases at V and 3 bases at J, with 5 bases in the middle.

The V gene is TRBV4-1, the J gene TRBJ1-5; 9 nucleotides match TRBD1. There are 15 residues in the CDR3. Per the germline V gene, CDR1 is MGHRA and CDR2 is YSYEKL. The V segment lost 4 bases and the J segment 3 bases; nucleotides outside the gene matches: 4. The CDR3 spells CASSPRDRDNQPQHF. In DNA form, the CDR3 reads TGCGCCAGCAGCCCCCGGGACAGGGACAATCAGCCCCAGCATTTT.

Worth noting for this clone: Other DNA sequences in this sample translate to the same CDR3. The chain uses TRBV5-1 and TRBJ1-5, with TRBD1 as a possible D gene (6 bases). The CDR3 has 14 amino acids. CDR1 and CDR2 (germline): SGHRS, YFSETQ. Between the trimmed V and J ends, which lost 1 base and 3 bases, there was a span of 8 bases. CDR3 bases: TGCGCCAGCAGCTTGACAGGGAACAATCAGCCCCAGCATTTT. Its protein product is CASSLTGNNQPQHF. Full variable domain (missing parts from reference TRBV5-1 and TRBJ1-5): KAGVTQTPRYLIKTRGQQVTLSCSPISGHRSVSWYQQTPGQGLQFLFEYFSETQRNKGNFPGRFSGRQFSNSRSEMNVSTLELGDSALYLCASSLTGNNQPQHFGDGTRLSIL.

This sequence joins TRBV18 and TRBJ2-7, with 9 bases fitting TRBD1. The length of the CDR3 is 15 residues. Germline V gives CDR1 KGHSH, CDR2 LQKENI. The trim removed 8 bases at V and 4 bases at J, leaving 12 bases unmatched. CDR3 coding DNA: TGTGCCAGCCAACTCATGGCGACAGGGGGATACGAGCAGTACTTC. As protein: CASQLMATGGYEQYF.

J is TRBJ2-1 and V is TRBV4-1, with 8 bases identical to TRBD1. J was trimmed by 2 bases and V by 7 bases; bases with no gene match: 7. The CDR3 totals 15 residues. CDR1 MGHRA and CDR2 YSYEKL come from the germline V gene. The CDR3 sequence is CASTWGTGTYNEQFF. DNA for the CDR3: TGCGCCAGCACGTGGGGGACAGGTACCTACAATGAGCAGTTCTTC.

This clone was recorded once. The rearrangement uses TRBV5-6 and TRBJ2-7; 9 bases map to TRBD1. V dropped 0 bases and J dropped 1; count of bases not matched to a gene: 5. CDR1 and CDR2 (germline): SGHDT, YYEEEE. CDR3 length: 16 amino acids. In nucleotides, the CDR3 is TGTGCCAGCAGCTTGGCCCCGGGGACAGGGTCCTACGAGCAGTACTTC. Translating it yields CASSLAPGTGSYEQYF.

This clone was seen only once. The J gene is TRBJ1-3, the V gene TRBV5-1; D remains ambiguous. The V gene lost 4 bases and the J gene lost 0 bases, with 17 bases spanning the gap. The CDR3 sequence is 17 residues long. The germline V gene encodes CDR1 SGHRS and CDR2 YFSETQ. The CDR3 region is CASSLNVDGDSGNTIYF. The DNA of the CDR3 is TGCGCCAGCAGCCTTAACGTCGACGGCGACTCTGGAAACACCATATATTTT.

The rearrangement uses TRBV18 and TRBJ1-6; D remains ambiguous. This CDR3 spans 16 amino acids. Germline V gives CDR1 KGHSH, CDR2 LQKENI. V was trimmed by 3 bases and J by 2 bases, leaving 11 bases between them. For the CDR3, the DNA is TGTGCCAGCTCACCTAGTAGCAGGACCTATAATTCACCCCTCCACTTT. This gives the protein CASSPSSRTYNSPLHF.